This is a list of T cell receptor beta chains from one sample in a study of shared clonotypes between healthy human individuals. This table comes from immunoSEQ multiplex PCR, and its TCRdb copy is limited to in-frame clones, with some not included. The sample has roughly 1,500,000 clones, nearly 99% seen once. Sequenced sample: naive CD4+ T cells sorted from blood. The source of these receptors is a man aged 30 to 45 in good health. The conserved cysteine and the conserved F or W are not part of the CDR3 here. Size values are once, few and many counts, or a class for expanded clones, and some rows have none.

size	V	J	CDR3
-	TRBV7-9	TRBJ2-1	ASSPGLAGPDEQF
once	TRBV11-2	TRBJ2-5	ASSAFLKQEETQY
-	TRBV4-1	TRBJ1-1	ASSQGYRLNTEAF
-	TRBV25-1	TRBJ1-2	ASSDPRLNSNYGYT
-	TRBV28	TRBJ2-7	ASTIGYEGSTYEQY
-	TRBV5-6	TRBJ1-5	ASSFYTRGNQPQH
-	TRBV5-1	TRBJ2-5	ASSTLQTQY
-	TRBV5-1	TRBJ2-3	ASSYQTSGGTDTQY
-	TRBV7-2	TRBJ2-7	ASSLVSDTSYEQY
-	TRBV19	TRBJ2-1	ASRGASEQF
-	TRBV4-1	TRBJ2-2	ASRNRTGKLF
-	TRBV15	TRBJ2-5	ATSRDRLETQY
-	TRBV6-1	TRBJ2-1	ASSDGRANEQF
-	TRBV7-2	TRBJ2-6	ASSLVGHRLSGANVLT
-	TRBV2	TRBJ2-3	AGGPGGSDTQY
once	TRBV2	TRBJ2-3	ASRAETASTDTQY
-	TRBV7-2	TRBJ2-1	ASSYTSGRFLNEQF
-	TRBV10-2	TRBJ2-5	ASSEPEETQY
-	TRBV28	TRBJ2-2	ASSLYAAGELF